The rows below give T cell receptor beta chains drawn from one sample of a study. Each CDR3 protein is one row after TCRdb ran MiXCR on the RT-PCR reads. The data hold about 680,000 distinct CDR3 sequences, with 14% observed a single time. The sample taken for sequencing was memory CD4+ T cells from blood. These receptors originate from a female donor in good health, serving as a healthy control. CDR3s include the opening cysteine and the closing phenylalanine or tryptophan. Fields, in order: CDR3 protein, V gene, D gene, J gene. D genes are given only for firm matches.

CASSPDPQQIIQYF TRBV5-5 . TRBJ2-4
CASSYRRGGTEAFF TRBV6-5 . TRBJ1-1
CASSFWDRANEAFF TRBV12-3/TRBV12-4 TRBD1 TRBJ1-1
CSVGQYSGTEAFF TRBV29-1 . TRBJ1-1
CASSLLAGGGELFF TRBV7-3 . TRBJ2-2
CASRIGGRQTQYF TRBV28 . TRBJ2-5
CASSAQGTGYEQYF TRBV2 TRBD1 TRBJ2-7
CSAWAGIAQYF TRBV20-1 . TRBJ2-5
CASSLSGTGGNEKLFF TRBV27 TRBD1 TRBJ1-4
CASSEIYRGQGEQFF TRBV2 TRBD1 TRBJ2-1
CASSSWWLALNNEQFF TRBV12-3/TRBV12-4 . TRBJ2-1
CATSAADLRETQYF TRBV24-1 . TRBJ2-5
CASSTPIAWSEQFF TRBV19 . TRBJ2-1
CASSLGDRWSYNEQFF TRBV7-8 . TRBJ2-1
CSAHRLAGGSTDTQYF TRBV20-1 TRBD2 TRBJ2-3
CASSPGTRDEQFF TRBV5-1 TRBD2 TRBJ2-1
CASSRQTGVTDTQYF TRBV4-2 . TRBJ2-3
CASSFSQGNEKLFF TRBV5-1 . TRBJ1-4
CASSESGTGVSTNEKLFF TRBV2 TRBD1 TRBJ1-4
CASSFHGFNTEAFF TRBV5-6 . TRBJ1-1
CASSLPGQGASDTQYF TRBV27 TRBD1 TRBJ2-3
CASSLGGIRTDTQYF TRBV7-2 . TRBJ2-3
CARSWIPRGTEAFF TRBV5-3 . TRBJ1-1
CASSLQGGRQTNYGYTF TRBV7-3 . TRBJ1-2
CASSEASGVGTDTQYF TRBV10-2 . TRBJ2-3
CASSSPQGRYSGANVLTF TRBV5-4 TRBD1 TRBJ2-6
CASSFYGGDTDTQYF TRBV7-8 . TRBJ2-3
CAISGRENADTQYF TRBV10-3 . TRBJ2-3
CASSLFAGGPGEQYF TRBV7-2 TRBD2 TRBJ2-7
CASRNSAGQGNNEQFF TRBV5-1 TRBD1 TRBJ2-1
CASSLTGVGTETQHF TRBV12-3/TRBV12-4 . TRBJ1-5
CASSTAAGGNEQFF TRBV5-1 . TRBJ2-1
CATSSRLGRGNTGELFF TRBV15 . TRBJ2-2
CASSLNEGPYGYTF TRBV7-2 . TRBJ1-2
CASSLDLTQYF TRBV28 . TRBJ2-5
CASSLERGGGQPQHF TRBV11-2 . TRBJ1-5